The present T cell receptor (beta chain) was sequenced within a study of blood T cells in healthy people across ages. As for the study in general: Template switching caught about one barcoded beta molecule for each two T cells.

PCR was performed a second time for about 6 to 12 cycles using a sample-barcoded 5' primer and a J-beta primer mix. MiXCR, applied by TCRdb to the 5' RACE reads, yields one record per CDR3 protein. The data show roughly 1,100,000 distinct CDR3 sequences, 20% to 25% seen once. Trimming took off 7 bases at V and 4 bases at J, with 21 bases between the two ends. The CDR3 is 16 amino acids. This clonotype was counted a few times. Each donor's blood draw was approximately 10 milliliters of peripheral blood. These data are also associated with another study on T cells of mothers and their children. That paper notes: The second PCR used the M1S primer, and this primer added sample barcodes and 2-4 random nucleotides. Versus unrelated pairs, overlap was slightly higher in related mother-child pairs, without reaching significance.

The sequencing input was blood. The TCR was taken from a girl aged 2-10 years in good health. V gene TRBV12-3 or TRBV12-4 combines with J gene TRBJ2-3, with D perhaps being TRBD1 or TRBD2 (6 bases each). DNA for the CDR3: TGTGCCAGCACCGAAGGGGGGAGGCCGCTCCCAGATACGCAGTATTTT. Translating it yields CASTEGGRPLPDTQYF.